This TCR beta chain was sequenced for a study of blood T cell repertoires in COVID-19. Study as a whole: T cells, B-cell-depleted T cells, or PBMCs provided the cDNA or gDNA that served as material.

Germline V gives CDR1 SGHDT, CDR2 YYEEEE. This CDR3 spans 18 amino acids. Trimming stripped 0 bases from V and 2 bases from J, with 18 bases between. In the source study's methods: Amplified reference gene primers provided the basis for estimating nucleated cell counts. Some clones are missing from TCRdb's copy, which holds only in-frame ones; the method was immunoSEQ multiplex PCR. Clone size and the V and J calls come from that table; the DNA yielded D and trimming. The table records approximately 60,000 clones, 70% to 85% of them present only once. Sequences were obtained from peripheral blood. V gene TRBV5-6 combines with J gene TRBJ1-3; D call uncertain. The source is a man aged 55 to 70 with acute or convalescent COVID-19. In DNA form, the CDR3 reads TGTGCCAGCAGCTTGGCCGGGCGGGGAACTGGAACTGGAAACACCATATATTTT. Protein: CASSLAGRGTGTGNTIYF.